This record covers a single T cell receptor beta chain. The sample belongs to a study of blood T cell repertoires in COVID-19. Study in general: Sample material is recorded as cDNA or gDNA derived from T cells, B-cell-depleted T cells, or PBMCs.

Assay used: immunoSEQ multiplex PCR; TCRdb lists only in-frame clones, some missing. The sample consists of approximately 250,000 clones, about 80% of them appearing once. V lost 3 bases to trimming and J lost 6 bases, with 14 bases between them. In germline, CDR1 is SNHLY, CDR2 FYNNEI. This CDR3 is built from 14 residues. The sample was peripheral blood. This chain connects TRBV2 to TRBJ2-5; D not resolved. The source of this sequence is a human donor in a cohort sampled during active COVID-19. The CDR3: CASSDWQAHKTQYF. The CDR3, as DNA: TGTGCCAGCAGTGATTGGCAGGCACACAAGACCCAGTACTTC.